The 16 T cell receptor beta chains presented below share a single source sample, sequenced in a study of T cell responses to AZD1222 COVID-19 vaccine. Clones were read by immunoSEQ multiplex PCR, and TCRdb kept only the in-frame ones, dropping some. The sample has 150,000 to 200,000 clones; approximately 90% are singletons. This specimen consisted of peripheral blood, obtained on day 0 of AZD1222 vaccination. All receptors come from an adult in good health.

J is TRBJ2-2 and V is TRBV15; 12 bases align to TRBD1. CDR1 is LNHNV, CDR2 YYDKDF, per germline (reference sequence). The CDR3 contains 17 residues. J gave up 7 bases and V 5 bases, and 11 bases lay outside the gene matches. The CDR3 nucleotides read TGTGCCACCAGCGGGACCCCGGGACAGGGGGCCGACGGGGAGCTGTTTTTT. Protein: CATSGTPGQGADGELFF. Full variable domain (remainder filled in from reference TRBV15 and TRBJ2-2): DAMVIQNPRYQVTQFGKPVTLSCSQTLNHNVMYWYQQKSSQAPKLLFHYYDKDFNNEADTPDNFQSRRPNTSFCFLDIRSPGLGDTAMYLCATSGTPGQGADGELFFGEGSRLTVL.

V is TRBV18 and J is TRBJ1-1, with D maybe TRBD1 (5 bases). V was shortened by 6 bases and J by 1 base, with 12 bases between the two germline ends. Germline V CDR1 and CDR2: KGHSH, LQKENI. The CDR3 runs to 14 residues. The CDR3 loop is CASSRQGQNTEAFF. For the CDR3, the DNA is TGTGCCAGCTCCCGCCAAGGACAGAACACTGAAGCTTTCTTT.

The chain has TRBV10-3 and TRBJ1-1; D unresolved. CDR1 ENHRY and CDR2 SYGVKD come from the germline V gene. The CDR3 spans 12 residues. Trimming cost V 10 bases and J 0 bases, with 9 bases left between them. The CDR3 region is CATKQVNTEAFF. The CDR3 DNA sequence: TGTGCCACCAAGCAGGTGAACACTGAAGCTTTCTTT.

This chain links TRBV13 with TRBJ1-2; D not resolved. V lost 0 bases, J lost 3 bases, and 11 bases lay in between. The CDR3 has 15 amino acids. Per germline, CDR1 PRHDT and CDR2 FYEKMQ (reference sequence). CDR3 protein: CASSLGRGLDYGYTF. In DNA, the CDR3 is TGTGCCAGCAGCTTAGGCCGAGGGTTGGACTATGGCTACACCTTC.

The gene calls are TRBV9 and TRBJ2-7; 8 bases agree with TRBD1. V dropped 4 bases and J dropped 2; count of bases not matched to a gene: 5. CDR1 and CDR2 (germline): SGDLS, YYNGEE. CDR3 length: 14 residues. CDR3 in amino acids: CASSTDRGAYEQYF. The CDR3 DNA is TGTGCCAGCAGCACAGACAGGGGAGCCTACGAGCAGTACTTC.

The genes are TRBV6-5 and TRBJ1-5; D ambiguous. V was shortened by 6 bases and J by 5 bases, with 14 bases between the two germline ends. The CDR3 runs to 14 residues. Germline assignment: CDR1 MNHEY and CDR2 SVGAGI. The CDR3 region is CASRGGLGHQPQHF. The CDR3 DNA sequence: TGTGCCAGCAGAGGCGGACTCGGACATCAGCCCCAGCATTTT.

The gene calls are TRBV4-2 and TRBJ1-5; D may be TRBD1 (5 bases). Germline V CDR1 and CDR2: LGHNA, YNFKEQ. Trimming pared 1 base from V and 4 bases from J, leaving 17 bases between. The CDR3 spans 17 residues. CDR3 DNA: TGTGCCAGCAGCCAAGGGAACCGCGTGAAGGGGAATCAGCCCCAGCATTTT. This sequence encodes CASSQGNRVKGNQPQHF.

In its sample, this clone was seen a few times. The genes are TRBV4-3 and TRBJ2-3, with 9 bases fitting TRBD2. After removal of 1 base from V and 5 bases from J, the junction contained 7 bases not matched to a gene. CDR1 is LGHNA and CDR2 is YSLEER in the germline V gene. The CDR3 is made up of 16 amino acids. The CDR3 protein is CASSQVWRGGIDTQYF. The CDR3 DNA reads TGCGCCAGCAGCCAAGTTTGGCGGGGGGGAATAGATACGCAGTATTTT.

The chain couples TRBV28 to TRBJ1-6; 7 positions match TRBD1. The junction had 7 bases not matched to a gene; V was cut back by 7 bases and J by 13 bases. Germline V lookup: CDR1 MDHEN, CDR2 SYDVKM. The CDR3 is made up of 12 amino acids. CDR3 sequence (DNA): TGTGCCAGCATGACAGGGACACTCCCCCTCCACTTT. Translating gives CASMTGTLPLHF.

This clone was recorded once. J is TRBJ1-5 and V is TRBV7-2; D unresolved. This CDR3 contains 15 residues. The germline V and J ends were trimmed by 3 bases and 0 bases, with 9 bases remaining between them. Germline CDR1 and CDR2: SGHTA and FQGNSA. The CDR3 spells CASSFESNSNQPQHF. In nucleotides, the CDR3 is TGTGCCAGCAGCTTTGAGAGCAATAGCAATCAGCCCCAGCATTTT. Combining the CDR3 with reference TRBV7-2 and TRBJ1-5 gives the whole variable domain GAGVSQSPSNKVTEKGKDVELRCDPISGHTALYWYRQSLGQGLEFLIYFQGNSAPDKSGLPSDRFSAERTGGSVSTLTIQRTQQEDSAVYLCASSFESNSNQPQHFGDGTRLSIL.

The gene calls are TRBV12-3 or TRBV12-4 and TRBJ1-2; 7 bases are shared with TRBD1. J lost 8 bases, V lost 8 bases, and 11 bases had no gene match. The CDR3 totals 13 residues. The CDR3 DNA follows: TGTGCCAGCGGAAGAACAGGGGCGGGAGGCTACACCTTC. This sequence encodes CASGRTGAGGYTF.

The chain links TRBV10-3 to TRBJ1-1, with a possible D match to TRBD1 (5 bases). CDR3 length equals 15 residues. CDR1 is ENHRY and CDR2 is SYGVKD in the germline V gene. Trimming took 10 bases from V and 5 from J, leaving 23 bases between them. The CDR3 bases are TGTGCCACCGAAAGACAGACCTCTGGGAGGACTGAAGCTTTCTTT. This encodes CATERQTSGRTEAFF.

The CDR3 spells CASSIDLDSGNTIYF. The CDR3 nucleotides are TGTGCCAGTAGTATAGATCTGGACTCTGGAAACACCATATATTTT. The gene calls are TRBV19 and TRBJ1-3; D is unclear. V was clipped by 0 bases and J by 0 bases, with 6 bases between them. CDR1 and CDR2 (germline): LNHDA, SQIVND (reference sequence). There are 15 residues in the CDR3. Full variable domain (outside the CDR3, taken from reference TRBV19 and TRBJ1-3): DGGITQSPKYLFRKEGQNVTLSCEQNLNHDAMYWYRQDPGQGLRLIYYSQIVNDFQKGDIAEGYSVSREKKESFPLTVTSAQKNPTAFYLCASSIDLDSGNTIYFGEGSWLTVV.

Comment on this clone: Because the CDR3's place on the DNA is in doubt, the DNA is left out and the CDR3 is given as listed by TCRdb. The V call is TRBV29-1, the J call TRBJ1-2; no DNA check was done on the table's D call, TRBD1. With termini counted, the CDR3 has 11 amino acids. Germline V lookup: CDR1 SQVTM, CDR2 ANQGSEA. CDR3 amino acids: CSERTAYGCTF.

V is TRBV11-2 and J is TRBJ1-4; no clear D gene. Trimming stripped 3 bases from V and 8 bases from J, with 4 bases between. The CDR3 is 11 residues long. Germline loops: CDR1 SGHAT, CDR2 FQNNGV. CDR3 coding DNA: TGTGCCAGCAGCTTTACCGAAAAACTGTTTTTT. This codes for CASSFTEKLFF. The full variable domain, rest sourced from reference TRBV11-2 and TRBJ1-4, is EAGVAQSPRYKIIEKRQSVAFWCNPISGHATLYWYQQILGQGPKLLIQFQNNGVVDDSQLPKDRFSAERLKGVDSTLKIQPAKLEDSAVYLCASSFTEKLFFGSGTQLSVL.

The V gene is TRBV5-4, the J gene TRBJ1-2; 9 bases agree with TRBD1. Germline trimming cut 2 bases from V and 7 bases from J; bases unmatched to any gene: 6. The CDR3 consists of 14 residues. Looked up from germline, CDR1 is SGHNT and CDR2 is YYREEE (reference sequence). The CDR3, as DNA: TGTGCCAGCAGCTTAAACAGGGGGCGCGGTGGCTACACCTTC. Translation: CASSLNRGRGGYTF. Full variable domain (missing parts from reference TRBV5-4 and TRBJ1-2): ETGVTQSPTHLIKTRGQQVTLRCSSQSGHNTVSWYQQALGQGPQFIFQYYREEENGRGNFPPRFSGLQFPNYSSELNVNALELDDSALYLCASSLNRGRGGYTFGSGTRLTVV.